This TCR beta chain was sequenced during a study of monozygotic twins with inflammatory bowel disease. Germline values: CDR1 SGHVS, CDR2 FQNEAQ. The CDR3 is made up of 18 amino acids. Total RNA isolation used whole blood (no T cell sorting was performed). A note on this clonotype: What it binds is not known.

Findings and limits, study-wide: Twins with IBD had fewer clonotypes in common with others than healthy twins, particularly during disease activity. Using the inverse Simpson index, IBD patients had lower TCRbeta diversity than healthy co-twins.

Reprocessing the 5' RACE reads, TCRdb reports a single entry for every CDR3 protein and omits DNA. The sample includes some 150,000 distinct CDR3 sequences. This chain uses TRBV7-8 with TRBJ2-7; TCRdb lists TRBD1, though no DNA is available to test this call. The sequenced sample consisted of blood. This clonotype was sampled from a human donor with ulcerative colitis or Crohn's disease, or a healthy co-twin of an affected twin (not recorded which). The CDR3 protein is CASSIDPRQGSNSYEQYF.